This paragraph covers one T cell receptor (beta chain) sequence. CDR1 and CDR2 (germline): DFQATT, SNEGSKA (reference sequence). V lost 6 bases, J lost 10 bases, and 11 bases stayed unmatched. The CDR3 spans 13 residues. TCRdb re-called the 5' RACE reads with MiXCR, one entry per CDR3 protein. The repertoire holds some 290,000 distinct CDR3 sequences, with over 8.5% as singletons. The data were taken from a study of T cells after yellow fever vaccination. The V and J genes are TRBV20-1 and TRBJ2-1; 8 bases fit TRBD1. Sample: CD4+ T cells sorted from PBMCs, taken 45 days after the yellow fever booster vaccination. The receptor was derived from a man in his late teens or twenties who received the YFV17D yellow fever vaccine. CDR3 in amino acids: CSAERTGTPEQFF. As DNA, the CDR3 is TGCAGTGCCGAAAGGACAGGGACCCCGGAGCAGTTCTTC.